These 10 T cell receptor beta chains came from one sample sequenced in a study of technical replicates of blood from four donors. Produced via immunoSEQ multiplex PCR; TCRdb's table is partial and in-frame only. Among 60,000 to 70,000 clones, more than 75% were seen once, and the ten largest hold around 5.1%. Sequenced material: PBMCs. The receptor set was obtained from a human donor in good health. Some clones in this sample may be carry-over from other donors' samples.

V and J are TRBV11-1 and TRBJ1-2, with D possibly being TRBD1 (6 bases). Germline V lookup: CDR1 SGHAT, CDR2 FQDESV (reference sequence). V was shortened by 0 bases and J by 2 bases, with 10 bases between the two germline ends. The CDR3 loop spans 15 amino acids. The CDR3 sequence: CASSLAPDSNYGYTF. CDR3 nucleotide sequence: TGTGCCAGCAGCTTAGCCCCGGACAGCAACTATGGCTACACCTTC.

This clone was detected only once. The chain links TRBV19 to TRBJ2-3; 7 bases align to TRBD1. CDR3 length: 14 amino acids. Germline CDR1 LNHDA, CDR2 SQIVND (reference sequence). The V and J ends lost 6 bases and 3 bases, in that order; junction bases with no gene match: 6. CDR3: CASRRATGTDTQYF. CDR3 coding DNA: TGTGCCAGTAGGCGTGCGACAGGGACAGATACGCAGTATTTT.

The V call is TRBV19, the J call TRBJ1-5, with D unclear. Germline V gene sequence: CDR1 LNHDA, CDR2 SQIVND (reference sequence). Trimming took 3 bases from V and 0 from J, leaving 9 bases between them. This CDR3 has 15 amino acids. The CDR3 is CASSIQDYSNQPQHF. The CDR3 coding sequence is TGTGCCAGTAGTATCCAGGATTATAGCAATCAGCCCCAGCATTTT.

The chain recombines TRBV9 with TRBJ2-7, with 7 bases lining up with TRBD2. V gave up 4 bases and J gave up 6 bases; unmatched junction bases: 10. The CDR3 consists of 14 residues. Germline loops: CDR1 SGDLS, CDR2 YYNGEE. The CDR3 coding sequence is TGTGCCAGCAGCCCTGGGACTATCCCCGGCGAGCAGTACTTC. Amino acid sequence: CASSPGTIPGEQYF. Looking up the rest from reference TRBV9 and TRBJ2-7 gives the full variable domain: DSGVTQTPKHLITATGQRVTLRCSPRSGDLSVYWYQQSLDQGLQFLIQYYNGEERAKGNILERFSAQQFPDLHSELNLSSLELGDSALYFCASSPGTIPGEQYFGPGTRLTVT.

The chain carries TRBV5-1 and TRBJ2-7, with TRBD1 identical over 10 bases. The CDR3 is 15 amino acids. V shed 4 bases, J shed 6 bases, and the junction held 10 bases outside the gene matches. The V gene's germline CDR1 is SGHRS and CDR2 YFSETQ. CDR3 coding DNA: TGCGCCAGCAGCGGTAGACAGGGGGCTTTTGGCGAGCAGTACTTC. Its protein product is CASSGRQGAFGEQYF.

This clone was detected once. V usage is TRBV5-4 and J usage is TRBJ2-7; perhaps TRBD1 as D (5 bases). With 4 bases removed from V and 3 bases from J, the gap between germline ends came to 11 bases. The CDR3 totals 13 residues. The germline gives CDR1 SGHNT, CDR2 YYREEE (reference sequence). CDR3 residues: CASSPDMIYEQYF. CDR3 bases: TGTGCCAGCAGCCCGGACATGATCTACGAGCAGTACTTC.

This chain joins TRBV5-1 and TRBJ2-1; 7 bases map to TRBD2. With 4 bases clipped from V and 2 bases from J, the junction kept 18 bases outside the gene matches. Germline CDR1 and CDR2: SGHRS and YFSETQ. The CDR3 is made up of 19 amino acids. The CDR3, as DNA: TGCGCCAGCAGCCCGTCGTATAAGACTAGCCGCCCTGCCTACAATGAGCAGTTCTTC. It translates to CASSPSYKTSRPAYNEQFF. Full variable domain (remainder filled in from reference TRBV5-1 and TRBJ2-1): KAGVTQTPRYLIKTRGQQVTLSCSPISGHRSVSWYQQTPGQGLQFLFEYFSETQRNKGNFPGRFSGRQFSNSRSEMNVSTLELGDSALYLCASSPSYKTSRPAYNEQFFGPGTRLTVL.

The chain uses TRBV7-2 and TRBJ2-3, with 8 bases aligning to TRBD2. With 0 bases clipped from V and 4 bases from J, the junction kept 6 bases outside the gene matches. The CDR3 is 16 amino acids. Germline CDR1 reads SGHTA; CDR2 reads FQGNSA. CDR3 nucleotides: TGTGCCAGCAGCTTAGCGATGGGGACTAGAGCAGATACGCAGTATTTT. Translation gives CASSLAMGTRADTQYF. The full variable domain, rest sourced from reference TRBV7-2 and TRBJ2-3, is GAGVSQSPSNKVTEKGKDVELRCDPISGHTALYWYRQSLGQGLEFLIYFQGNSAPDKSGLPSDRFSAERTGGSVSTLTIQRTQQEDSAVYLCASSLAMGTRADTQYFGPGTRLTVL.

The CDR3 coding sequence is TGTGCCAGCAGCCGTCTAGAAACCGGGGAGCTGTTTTTT. It codes for CASSRLETGELFF. The rearrangement uses TRBV7-6 and TRBJ2-2; D is unresolved. The ends were cut back, 5 bases at V and 5 bases at J, with 9 bases in the middle. The CDR3 is made up of 13 amino acids. Germline lookup yields CDR1 SGHVS and CDR2 FNYEAQ.

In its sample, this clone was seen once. The CDR3 reads CASSFPRGGEQYF. CDR3 nucleotides: TGCGCCAGCAGCTTTCCCAGGGGCGGCGAGCAGTACTTC. The chain uses TRBV5-1 and TRBJ2-7; weak D call: TRBD1 (6 bases). This CDR3 has 13 residues. Germline lookup yields CDR1 SGHRS and CDR2 YFSETQ. The germline V and J ends were trimmed by 2 bases and 6 bases, with 12 bases remaining between them.